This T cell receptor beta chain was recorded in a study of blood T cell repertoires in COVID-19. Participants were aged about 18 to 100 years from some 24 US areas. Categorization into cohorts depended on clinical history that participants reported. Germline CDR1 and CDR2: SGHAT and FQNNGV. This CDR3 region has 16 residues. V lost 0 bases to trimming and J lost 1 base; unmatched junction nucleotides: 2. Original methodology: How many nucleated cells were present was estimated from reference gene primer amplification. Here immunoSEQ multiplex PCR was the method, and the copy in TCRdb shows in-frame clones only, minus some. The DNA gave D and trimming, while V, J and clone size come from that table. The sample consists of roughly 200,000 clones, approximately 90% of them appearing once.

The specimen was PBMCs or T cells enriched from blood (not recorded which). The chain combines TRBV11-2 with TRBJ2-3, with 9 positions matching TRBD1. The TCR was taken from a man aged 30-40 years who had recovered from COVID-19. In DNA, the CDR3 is TGTGCCAGCAGCTTAGAATGGACAGGGGGCACAGATACGCAGTATTTT. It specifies CASSLEWTGGTDTQYF.